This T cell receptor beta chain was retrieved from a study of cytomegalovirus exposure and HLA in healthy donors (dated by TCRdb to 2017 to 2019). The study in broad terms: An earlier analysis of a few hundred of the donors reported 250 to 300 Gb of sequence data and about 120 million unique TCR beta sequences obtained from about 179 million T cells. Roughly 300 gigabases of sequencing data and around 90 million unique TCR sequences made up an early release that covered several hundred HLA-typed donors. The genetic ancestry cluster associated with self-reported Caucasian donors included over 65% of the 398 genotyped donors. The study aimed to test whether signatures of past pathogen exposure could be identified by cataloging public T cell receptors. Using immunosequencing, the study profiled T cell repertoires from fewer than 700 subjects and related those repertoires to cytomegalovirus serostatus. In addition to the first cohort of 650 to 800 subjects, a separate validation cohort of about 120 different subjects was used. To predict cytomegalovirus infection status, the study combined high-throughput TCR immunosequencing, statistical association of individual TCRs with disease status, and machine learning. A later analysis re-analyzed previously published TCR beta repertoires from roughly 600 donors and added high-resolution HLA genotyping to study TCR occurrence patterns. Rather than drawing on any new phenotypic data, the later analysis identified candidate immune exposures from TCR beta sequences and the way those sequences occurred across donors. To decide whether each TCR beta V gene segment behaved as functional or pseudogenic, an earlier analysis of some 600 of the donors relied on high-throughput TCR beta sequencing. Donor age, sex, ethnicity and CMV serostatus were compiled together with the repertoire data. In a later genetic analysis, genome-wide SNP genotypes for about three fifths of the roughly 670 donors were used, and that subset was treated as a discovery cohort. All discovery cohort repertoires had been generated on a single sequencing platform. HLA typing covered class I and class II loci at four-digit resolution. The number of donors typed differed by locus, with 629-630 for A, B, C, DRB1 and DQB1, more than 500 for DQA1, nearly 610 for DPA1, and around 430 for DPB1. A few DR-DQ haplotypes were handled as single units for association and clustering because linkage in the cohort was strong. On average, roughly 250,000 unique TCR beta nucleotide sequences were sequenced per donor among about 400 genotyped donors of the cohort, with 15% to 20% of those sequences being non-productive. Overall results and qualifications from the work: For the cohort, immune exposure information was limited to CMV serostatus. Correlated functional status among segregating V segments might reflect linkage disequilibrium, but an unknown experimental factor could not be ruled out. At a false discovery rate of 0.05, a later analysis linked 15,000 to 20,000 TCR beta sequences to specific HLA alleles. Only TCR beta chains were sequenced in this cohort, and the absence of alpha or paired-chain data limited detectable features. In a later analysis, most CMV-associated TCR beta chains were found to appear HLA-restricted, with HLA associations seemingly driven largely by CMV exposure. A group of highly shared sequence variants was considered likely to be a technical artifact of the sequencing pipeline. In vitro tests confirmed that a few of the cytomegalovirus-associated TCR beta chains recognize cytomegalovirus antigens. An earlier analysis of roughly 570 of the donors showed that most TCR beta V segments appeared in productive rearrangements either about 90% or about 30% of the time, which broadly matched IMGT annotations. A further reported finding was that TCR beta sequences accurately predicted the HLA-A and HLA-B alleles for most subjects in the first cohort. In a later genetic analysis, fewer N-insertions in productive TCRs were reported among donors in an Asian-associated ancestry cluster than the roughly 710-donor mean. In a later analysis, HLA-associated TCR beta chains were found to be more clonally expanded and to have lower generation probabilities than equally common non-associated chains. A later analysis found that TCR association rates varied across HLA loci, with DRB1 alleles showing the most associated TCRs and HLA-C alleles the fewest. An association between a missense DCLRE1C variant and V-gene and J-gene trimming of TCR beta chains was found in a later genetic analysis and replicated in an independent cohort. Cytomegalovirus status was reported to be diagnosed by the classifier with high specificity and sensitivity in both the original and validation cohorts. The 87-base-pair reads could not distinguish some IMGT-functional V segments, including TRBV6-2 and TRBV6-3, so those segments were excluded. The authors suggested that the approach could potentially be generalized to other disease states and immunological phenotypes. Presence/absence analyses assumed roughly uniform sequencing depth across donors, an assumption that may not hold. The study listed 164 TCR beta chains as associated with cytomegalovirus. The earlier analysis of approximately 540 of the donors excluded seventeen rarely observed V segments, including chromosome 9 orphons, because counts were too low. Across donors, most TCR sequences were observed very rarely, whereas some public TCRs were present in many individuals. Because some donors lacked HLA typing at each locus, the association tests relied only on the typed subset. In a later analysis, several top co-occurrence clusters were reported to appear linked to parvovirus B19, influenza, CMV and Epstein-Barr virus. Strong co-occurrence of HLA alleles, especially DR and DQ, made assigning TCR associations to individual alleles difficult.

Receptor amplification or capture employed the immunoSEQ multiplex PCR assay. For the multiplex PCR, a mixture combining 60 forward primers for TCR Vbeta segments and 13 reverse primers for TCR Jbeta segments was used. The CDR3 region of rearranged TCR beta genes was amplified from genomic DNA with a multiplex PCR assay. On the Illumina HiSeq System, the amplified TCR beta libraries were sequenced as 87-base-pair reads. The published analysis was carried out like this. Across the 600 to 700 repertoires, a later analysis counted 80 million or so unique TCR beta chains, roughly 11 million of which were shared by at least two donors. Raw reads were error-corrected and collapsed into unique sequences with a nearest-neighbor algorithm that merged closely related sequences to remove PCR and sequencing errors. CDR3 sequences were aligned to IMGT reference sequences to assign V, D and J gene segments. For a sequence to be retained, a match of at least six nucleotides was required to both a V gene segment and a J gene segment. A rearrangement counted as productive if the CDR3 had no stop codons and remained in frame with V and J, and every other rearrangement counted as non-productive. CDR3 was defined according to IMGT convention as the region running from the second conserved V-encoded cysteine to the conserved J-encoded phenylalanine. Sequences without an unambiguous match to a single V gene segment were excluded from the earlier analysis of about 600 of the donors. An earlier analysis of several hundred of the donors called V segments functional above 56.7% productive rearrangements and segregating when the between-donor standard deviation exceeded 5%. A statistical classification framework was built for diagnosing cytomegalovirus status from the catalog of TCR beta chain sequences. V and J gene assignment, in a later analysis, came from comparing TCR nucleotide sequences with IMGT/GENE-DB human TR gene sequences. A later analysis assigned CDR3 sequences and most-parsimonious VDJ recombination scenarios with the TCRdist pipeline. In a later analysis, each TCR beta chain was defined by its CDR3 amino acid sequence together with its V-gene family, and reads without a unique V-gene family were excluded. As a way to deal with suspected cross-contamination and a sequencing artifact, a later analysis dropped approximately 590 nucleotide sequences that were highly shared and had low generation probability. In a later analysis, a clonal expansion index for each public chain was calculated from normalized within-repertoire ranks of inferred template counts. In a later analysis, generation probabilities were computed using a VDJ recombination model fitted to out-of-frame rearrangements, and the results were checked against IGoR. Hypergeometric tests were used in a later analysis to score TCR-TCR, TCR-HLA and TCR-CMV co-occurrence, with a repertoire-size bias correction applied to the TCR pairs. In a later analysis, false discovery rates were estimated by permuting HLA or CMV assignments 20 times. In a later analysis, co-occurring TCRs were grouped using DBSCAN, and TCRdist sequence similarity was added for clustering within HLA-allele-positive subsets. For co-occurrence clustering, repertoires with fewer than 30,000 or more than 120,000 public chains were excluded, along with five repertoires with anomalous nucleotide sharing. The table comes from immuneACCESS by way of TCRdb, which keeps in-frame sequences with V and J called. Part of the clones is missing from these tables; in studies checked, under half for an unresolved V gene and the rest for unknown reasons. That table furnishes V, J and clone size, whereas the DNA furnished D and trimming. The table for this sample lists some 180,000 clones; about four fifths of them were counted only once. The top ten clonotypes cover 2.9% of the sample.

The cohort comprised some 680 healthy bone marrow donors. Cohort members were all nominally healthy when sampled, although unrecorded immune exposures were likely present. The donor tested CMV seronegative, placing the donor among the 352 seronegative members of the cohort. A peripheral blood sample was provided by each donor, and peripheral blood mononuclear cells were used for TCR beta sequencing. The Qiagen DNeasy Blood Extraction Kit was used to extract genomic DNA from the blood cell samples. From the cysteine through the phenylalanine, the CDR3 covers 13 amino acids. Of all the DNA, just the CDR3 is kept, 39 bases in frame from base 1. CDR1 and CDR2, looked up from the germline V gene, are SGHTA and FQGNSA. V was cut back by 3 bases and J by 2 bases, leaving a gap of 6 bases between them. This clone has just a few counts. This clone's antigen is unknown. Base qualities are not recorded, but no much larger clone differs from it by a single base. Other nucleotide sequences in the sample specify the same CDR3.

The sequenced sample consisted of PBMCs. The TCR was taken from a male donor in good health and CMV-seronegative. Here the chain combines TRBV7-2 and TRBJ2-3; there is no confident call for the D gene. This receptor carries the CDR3 CASSFSHTDTQYF. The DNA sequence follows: TGTGCCAGCAGCTTCAGTCACACAGATACGCAGTATTTT.